A selection of T cell receptor beta chains follows, all from one sample in a study of shared clonotypes between healthy human individuals. The protocol was immunoSEQ multiplex PCR, while the TCRdb copy is restricted to in-frame clones and leaves out a portion. There are roughly 2,000,000 clones in the sample; roughly 94% occur only once, and 0.95% to 1.5% lies in the top ten. Input material: naive CD8+ T cells sorted from blood. These receptor sequences come from a man younger than 30 in good health. Each CDR3 is given with its conserved first and last residue. D genes are given only for firm matches.

j_call | d_call | v_call | cdr3_aa
TRBJ2-7 | . | TRBV6-6 | CASSYSVGYEQYF
TRBJ1-1 | . | TRBV5-1 | CASSLEGLGTEAFF
TRBJ1-6 | . | TRBV4-1 | CASSQEGGNNSPLHF
TRBJ2-7 | . | TRBV27 | CASSIGQSSYEQYF
TRBJ2-7 | TRBD2 | TRBV6-1 | CASSLAGGTYEQYF
TRBJ2-2 | TRBD1 | TRBV29-1 | CSVEVPTGGSTGELFF
TRBJ1-1 | . | TRBV7-6 | CASSYDWATEAFF
TRBJ2-7 | . | TRBV5-4 | CASSLLVGGGGEQYF
TRBJ1-5 | TRBD1 | TRBV7-2 | CASSPSPGTGDHFNQPQHF
TRBJ2-7 | TRBD1 | TRBV27 | CASSLSQGGEQYF
TRBJ1-2 | . | TRBV6-6 | CASMSGTVYGYTF
TRBJ2-5 | . | TRBV6-5 | CASSFRSQETQYF
TRBJ2-3 | TRBD2 | TRBV9 | CASSPPSGRVVGTDTQYF
TRBJ2-1 | TRBD1 | TRBV6-5 | CASTWDSSYNEQFF